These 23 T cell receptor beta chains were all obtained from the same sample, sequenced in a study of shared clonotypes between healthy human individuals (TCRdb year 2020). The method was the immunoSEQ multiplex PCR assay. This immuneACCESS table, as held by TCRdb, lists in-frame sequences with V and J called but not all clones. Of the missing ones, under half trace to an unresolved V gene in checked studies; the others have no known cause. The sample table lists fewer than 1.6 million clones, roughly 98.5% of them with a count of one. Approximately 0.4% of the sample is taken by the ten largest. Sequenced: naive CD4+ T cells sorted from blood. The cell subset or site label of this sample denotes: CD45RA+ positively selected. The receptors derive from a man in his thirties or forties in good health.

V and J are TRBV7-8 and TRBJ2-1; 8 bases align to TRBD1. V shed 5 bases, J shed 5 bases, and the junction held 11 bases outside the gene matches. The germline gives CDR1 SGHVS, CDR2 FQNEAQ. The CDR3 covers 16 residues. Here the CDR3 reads CASSPDRALVNNEQFF. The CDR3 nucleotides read TGTGCCAGCAGCCCGGACAGGGCTTTGGTGAACAATGAGCAGTTCTTC.

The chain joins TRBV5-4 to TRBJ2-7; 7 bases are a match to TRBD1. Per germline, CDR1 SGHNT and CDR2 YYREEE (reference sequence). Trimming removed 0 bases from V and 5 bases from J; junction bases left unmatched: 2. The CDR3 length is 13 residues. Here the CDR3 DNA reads TGTGCCAGCAGCTTGGGACAGGGTAACGAGCAGTACTTC. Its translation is CASSLGQGNEQYF.

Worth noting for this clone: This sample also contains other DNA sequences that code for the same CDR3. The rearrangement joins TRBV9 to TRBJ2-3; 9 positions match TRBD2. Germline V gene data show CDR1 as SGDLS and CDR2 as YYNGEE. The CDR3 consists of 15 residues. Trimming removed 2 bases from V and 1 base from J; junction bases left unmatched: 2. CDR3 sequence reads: CASSVLAGGTDTQYF. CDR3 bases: TGTGCCAGCAGCGTTTTAGCGGGAGGCACAGATACGCAGTATTTT.

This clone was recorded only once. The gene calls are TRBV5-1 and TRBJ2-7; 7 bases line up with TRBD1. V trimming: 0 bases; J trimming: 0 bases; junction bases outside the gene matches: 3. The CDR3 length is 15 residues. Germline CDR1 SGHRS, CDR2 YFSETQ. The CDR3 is CASSLEPGGSYEQYF. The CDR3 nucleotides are TGCGCCAGCAGCTTGGAGCCAGGGGGCTCCTACGAGCAGTACTTC.

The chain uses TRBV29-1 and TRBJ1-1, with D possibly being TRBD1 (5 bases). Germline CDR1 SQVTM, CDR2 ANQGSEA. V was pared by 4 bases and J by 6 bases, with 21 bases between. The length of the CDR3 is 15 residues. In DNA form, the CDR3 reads TGCAGCGTTGTTCTCCTGCAGGGTCAGGGATCTGAAGCTTTCTTT. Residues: CSVVLLQGQGSEAFF.

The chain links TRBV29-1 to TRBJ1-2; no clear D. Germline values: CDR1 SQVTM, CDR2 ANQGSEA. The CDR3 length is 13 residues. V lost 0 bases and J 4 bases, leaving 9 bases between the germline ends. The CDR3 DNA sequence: TGCAGCGTTGAAGAGCAGCCTGCCTATGGCTACACCTTC. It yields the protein CSVEEQPAYGYTF.

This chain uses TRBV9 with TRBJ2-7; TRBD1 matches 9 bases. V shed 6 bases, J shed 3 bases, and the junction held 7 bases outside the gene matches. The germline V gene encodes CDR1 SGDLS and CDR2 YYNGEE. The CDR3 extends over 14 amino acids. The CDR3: CASTPGQGIYEQYF. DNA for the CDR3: TGTGCCAGCACTCCGGGACAGGGAATCTACGAGCAGTACTTC.

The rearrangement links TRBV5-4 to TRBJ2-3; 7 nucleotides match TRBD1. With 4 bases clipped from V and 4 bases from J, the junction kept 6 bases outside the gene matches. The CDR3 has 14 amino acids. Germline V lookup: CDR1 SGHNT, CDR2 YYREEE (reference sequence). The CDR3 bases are TGTGCCAGCAGCCTCAGACAGGGCCCAGATACGCAGTATTTT. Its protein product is CASSLRQGPDTQYF.

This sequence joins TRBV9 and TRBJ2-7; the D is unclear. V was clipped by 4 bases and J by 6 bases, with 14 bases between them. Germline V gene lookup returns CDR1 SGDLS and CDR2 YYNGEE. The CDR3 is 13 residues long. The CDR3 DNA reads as TGTGCCAGCAGCTTAACTGGCTCCAGCGAGCAGTACTTC. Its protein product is CASSLTGSSEQYF.

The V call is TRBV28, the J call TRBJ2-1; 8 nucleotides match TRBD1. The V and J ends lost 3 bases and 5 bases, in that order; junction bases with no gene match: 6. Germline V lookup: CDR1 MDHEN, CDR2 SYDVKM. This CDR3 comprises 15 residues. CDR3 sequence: CASSFTGGLNNEQFF. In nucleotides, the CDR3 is TGTGCCAGCAGTTTCACAGGGGGTCTGAACAATGAGCAGTTCTTC. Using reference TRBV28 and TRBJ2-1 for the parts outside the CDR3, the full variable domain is DVKVTQSSRYLVKRTGEKVFLECVQDMDHENMFWYRQDPGLGLRLIYFSYDVKMKEKGDIPEGYSVSREKKERFSLILESASTNQTSMYLCASSFTGGLNNEQFFGPGTRLTVL.

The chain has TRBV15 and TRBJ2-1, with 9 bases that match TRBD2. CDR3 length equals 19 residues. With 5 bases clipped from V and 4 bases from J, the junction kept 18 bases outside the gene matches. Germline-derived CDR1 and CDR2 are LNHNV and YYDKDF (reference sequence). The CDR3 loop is CATSAPGLAKVATYNEQFF. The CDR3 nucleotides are TGTGCCACCAGCGCACCGGGACTAGCCAAGGTAGCTACTTACAATGAGCAGTTCTTC.

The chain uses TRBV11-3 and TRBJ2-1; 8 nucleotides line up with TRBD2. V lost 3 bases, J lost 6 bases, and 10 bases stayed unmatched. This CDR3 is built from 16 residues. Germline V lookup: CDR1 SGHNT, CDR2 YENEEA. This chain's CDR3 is CASSLVAGGRVNEQFF. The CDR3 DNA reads TGTGCCAGCAGCTTGGTGGCGGGAGGAAGGGTCAATGAGCAGTTCTTC.

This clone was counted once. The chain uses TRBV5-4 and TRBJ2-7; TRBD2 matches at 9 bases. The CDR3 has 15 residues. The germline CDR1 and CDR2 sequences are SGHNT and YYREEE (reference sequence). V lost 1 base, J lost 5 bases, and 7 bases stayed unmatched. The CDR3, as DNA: TGTGCCAGCAGCTTGTGGGGTAGCGGGAGCCACGAGCAGTACTTC. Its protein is CASSLWGSGSHEQYF.

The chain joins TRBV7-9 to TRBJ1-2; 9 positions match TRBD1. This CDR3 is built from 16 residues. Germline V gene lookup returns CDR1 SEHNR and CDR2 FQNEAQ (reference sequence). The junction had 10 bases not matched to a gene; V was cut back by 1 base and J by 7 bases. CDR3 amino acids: CASSLGLDRGAGGYTF. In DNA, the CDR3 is TGTGCCAGCAGCTTAGGGTTGGACAGGGGCGCAGGTGGCTACACCTTC.

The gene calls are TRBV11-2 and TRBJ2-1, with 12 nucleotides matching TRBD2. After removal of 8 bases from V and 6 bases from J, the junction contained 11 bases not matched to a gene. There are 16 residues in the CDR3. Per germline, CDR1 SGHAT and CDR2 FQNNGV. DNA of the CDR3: TGTGCCAGCGGTCCGACTAGCGGGAGTACCACCAATGAGCAGTTCTTC. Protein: CASGPTSGSTTNEQFF.

CDR3 nucleotide sequence: TGTGCCAGCAGAATGACTAGCGGGAGTTACAATGAGCAGTTCTTC. This encodes CASRMTSGSYNEQFF. The chain joins TRBV28 to TRBJ2-1; 12 bases fit TRBD2. Trimming took 6 bases from V and 4 from J; bases not matched to a gene: 4. The CDR3 covers 15 residues. Germline V lookup: CDR1 MDHEN, CDR2 SYDVKM.

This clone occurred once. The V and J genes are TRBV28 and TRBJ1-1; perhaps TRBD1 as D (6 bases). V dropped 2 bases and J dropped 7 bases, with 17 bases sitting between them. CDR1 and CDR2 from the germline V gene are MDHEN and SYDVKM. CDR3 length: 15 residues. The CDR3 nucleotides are TGTGCCAGCAGTTTAATTTCGACAGGTCAAGATGAAGCTTTCTTT. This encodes CASSLISTGQDEAFF.

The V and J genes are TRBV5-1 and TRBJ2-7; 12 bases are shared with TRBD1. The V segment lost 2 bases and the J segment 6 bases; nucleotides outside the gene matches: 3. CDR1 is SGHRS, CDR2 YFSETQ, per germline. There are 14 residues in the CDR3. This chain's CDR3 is CASSLGTGGFEQYF. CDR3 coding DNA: TGCGCCAGCAGCTTAGGGACAGGGGGCTTCGAGCAGTACTTC.

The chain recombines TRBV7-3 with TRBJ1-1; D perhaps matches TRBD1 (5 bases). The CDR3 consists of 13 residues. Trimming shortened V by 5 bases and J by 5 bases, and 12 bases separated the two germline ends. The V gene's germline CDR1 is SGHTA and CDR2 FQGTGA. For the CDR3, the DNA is TGTGCCAGCAGCCAGGGCGGGAGGACTGAAGCTTTCTTT. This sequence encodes CASSQGGRTEAFF.

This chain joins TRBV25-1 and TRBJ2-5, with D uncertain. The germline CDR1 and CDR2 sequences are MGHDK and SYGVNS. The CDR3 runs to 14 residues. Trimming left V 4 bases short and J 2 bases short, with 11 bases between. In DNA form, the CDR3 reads TGTGCCAGCAGTGCACCGGGTCGTCAAGAGACCCAGTACTTC. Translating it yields CASSAPGRQETQYF.

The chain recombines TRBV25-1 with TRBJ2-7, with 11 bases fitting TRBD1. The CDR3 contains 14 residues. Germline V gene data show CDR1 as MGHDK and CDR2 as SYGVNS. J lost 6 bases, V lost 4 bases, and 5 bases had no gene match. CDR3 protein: CASSAIGTGGEQYF. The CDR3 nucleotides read TGTGCCAGCAGTGCCATCGGGACAGGGGGCGAGCAGTACTTC.

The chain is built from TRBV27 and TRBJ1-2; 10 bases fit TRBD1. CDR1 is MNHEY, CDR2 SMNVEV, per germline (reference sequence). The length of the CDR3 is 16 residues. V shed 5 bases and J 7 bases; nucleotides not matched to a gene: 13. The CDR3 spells CASSTLGQGVMGGYTF. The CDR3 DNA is TGTGCCAGCAGTACCCTAGGACAGGGGGTTATGGGTGGCTACACCTTC.

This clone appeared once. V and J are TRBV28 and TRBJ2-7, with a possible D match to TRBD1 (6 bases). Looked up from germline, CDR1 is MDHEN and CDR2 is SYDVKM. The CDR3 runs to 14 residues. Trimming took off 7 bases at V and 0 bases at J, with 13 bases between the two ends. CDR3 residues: CASMGHHLSYEQYF. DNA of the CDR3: TGTGCCAGCATGGGACACCACCTCTCCTACGAGCAGTACTTC.